This T cell receptor (beta chain) is from a study of blood T cell repertoires in COVID-19. Between the trimmed V and J ends, which lost 3 bases and 1 base, there was a span of 6 bases. Germline values: CDR1 MNHEY, CDR2 SVGAGI. There are 13 residues in the CDR3. TCRdb's table, derived via immunoSEQ multiplex PCR, lists solely in-frame clones and lacks some. The data contain under 200,000 clones, approximately 86% of them singletons. The chain links TRBV6-5 to TRBJ1-1, with no clear D. This TCR derives from a woman older than 75 with COVID-19, enrolled during active disease. Specimen: peripheral blood. The CDR3 region is CASSYRGNTEAFF. CDR3 nucleotide sequence: TGTGCCAGCAGTTATCGGGGGAACACTGAAGCTTTCTTT.